Following are 9 T cell receptor beta chains from one sample sequenced in a study of blood T cell repertoires in COVID-19 (dated by TCRdb to between 2020 and 2021). Libraries were prepared through the immunoSEQ multiplex PCR assay. The table comes from immuneACCESS by way of TCRdb, which keeps in-frame sequences with V and J called. Part of the clones is missing from these tables; in studies checked, under half for an unresolved V gene and the rest for unknown reasons. This sample gives about 250,000 clones in total; 90% of them show up just once. 2.1% of the sample lies in the top ten. The material sequenced was peripheral blood. The receptor set was obtained from a woman in her sixties or seventies with COVID-19, enrolled during active disease.

The chain combines TRBV6-2 or TRBV6-3 with TRBJ1-2; D gene uncertain. This CDR3 spans 13 amino acids. CDR1 is MNHEY, CDR2 SVGEGT, per germline. The V gene lost 5 bases and the J gene lost 0 bases, with 7 bases spanning the gap. CDR3 DNA: TGTGCCAGCAGTCCCATAGCTAACTATGGCTACACCTTC. Amino acids: CASSPIANYGYTF.

Note on this clone: The sample contains more than one DNA sequence encoding this CDR3. This chain links TRBV19 with TRBJ1-1; no reliable D call. The CDR3 length is 14 residues. CDR1 is LNHDA and CDR2 is SQIVND in the germline V gene (reference sequence). V lost 3 bases, J lost 4 bases, and 12 bases lay in between. The CDR3: CASSIGSGSTEAFF. CDR3 DNA: TGTGCCAGTAGTATTGGCTCGGGGAGCACTGAAGCTTTCTTT.

This chain links TRBV13 with TRBJ1-2; D remains unclear. Germline V gene sequence: CDR1 PRHDT, CDR2 FYEKMQ (reference sequence). Trimming left V 8 bases short and J 5 bases short, with 21 bases between. This CDR3 comprises 15 residues. The CDR3 region has the DNA TGTGCCAGCCCCGGGTCCTTCCTCGCCTCGTATGGCTACACCTTC. This sequence encodes CASPGSFLASYGYTF.

This clone was counted a single time. The rearrangement links TRBV28 to TRBJ1-6, with 11 bases that match TRBD1. CDR1 is MDHEN, CDR2 SYDVKM, per germline. The CDR3 length is 14 residues. J lost 6 bases, V lost 6 bases, and 1 base had no gene match. CDR3 DNA sequence: TGTGCCAGCAGGGGGACAGGGGGTAATTCACCCCTCCACTTT. Translating gives CASRGTGGNSPLHF. Full variable domain (rest looked up from reference TRBV28 and TRBJ1-6): DVKVTQSSRYLVKRTGEKVFLECVQDMDHENMFWYRQDPGLGLRLIYFSYDVKMKEKGDIPEGYSVSREKKERFSLILESASTNQTSMYLCASRGTGGNSPLHFGNGTRLTVT.

V gene TRBV6-6 combines with J gene TRBJ1-1, with D maybe TRBD1 (6 bases). V lost 6 bases and J lost 5, with 16 bases in between. CDR1 and CDR2 (germline): MNHNY, SVGAGI (reference sequence). This CDR3 is 14 amino acids long. CDR3 sequence: CASRSGTRGTEAFF. The CDR3 nucleotides read TGTGCCAGCAGGTCCGGGACTAGGGGGACTGAAGCTTTCTTT.

The chain has TRBV4-1 and TRBJ1-4; the D gene is possibly TRBD1 (5 bases). CDR3 length equals 14 residues. Trimming left V 2 bases short and J 7 bases short, with 11 bases between. Germline V CDR1 and CDR2: MGHRA, YSYEKL. The CDR3, as DNA: TGCGCCAGCAGCCAACTCCAGACAGTTGAAAAACTGTTTTTT. It is translated as CASSQLQTVEKLFF.

This clone is a singleton in its sample. The same CDR3 is also encoded by other DNA sequences in this sample. The V and J genes are TRBV18 and TRBJ2-7; no reliable D call. Looked up from germline, CDR1 is KGHSH and CDR2 is LQKENI. V was cut by 0 bases and J by 4 bases, with 7 bases left in between. This CDR3 region has 13 residues. The DNA of the CDR3 is TGTGCCAGCTCACCACCGGCAGGTTACGAGCAGTACTTC. This sequence encodes CASSPPAGYEQYF.

The rearrangement joins TRBV4-3 to TRBJ1-3; TRBD1 is a possible D gene (6 bases). V lost 0 bases and J lost 4, with 13 bases in between. The CDR3 is 16 residues long. CDR1 is LGHNA and CDR2 is YSLEER in the germline V gene. The CDR3 DNA follows: TGCGCCAGCAGCCAAGATAGGACAGCGTACGGAAACACCATATATTTT. It translates to CASSQDRTAYGNTIYF.

The rearrangement links TRBV6-2 or TRBV6-3 to TRBJ1-5; TRBD1 is a possible D gene (6 bases). V shed 5 bases and J shed 2 bases, with 16 bases lying between them. Germline CDR1 MNHEY, CDR2 SVGEGT. The CDR3 has 16 amino acids. CDR3 sequence (DNA): TGTGCCAGCAGTCCACACAGGGAGGGAGGCAATCAGCCCCAGCATTTT. Protein: CASSPHREGGNQPQHF.